This T cell receptor beta chain stems from a study of blood T cell repertoires in COVID-19. Study at large: The study drew acute and convalescent COVID-19 samples from the United States, Italy and Spain.

Only in-frame clones appear in the TCRdb table, and some are missing; sequencing was by immunoSEQ multiplex PCR. The sample lists roughly 240,000 clones; under 90% were seen once. The CDR3 extends over 12 amino acids. Trimming removed 7 bases at V and 4 bases at J, with 13 bases between. CDR1 and CDR2 (germline): SQVTM, ANQGSEA. This clone is a singleton in its sample. Cohorts were based on clinical histories the participants reported. The sequenced sample consisted of PBMCs or T cells enriched from blood (not recorded which). This sequence was found in a middle-aged woman who had been exposed to COVID-19. The rearrangement links TRBV29-1 to TRBJ1-2; the D gene is possibly TRBD1 (6 bases). The CDR3 here is CSGYRVAYGYTF. CDR3 nucleotides: TGCAGCGGTTACAGGGTGGCCTATGGCTACACCTTC. The full variable domain, completed using reference TRBV29-1 and TRBJ1-2, is SAVISQKPSRDICQRGTSLTIQCQVDSQVTMMFWYRQQPGQSLTLIATANQGSEATYESGFVIDKFPISRPNLTFSTLTVSNMSPEDSSIYLCSGYRVAYGYTFGSGTRLTVV.